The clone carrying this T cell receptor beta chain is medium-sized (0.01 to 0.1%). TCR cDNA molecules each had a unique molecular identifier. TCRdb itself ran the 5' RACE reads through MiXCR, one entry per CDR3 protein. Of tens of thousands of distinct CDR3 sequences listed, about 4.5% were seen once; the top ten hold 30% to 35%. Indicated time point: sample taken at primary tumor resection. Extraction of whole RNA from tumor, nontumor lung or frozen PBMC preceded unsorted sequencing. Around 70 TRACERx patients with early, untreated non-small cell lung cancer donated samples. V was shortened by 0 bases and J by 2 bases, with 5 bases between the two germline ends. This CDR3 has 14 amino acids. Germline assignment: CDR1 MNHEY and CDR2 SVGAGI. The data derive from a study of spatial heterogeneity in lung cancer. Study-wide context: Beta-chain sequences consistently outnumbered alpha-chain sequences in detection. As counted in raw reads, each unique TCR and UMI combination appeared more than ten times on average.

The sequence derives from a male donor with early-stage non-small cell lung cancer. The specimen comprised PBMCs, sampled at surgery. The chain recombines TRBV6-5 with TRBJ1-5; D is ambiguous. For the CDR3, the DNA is TGTGCCAGCAGTTACTCGGGAGGCAATCAGCCCCAGCATTTT. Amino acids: CASSYSGGNQPQHF.